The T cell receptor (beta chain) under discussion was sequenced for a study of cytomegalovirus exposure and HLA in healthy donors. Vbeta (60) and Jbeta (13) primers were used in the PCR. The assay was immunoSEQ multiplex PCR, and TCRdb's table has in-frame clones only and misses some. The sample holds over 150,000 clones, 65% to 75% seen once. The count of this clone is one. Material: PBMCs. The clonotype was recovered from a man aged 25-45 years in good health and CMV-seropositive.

CDR3 nucleotide sequence: TGTGCCAGCAGTTACTCGCTAGCGGGAGGGTCCGGGGAGCTGTTTTTT. Its translation: CASSYSLAGGSGELFF. This sequence joins TRBV6-5 and TRBJ2-2; 12 nucleotides match TRBD2. Germline CDR1 is MNHEY and CDR2 is SVGAGI. The CDR3 totals 16 residues. Trimming took 0 bases from V and 6 from J; bases not matched to a gene: 2.